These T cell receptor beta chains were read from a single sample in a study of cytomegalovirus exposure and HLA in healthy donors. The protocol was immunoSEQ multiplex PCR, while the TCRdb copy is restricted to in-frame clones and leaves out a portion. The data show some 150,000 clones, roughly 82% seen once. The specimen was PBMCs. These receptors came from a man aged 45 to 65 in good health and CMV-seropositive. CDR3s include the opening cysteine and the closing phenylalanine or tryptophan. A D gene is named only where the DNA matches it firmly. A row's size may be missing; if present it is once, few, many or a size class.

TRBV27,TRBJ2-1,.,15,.,CASSFWGRDYNEQFF,TGTGCCAGCAGTTTTTGGGGGCGCGATTACAATGAGCAGTTCTTC
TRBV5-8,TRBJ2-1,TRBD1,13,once,CASSGQGANEQFF,TGTGCCAGCAGCGGACAGGGGGCAAATGAGCAGTTCTTC
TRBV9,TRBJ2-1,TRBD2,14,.,CASSAGLGINEQFF,TGTGCCAGCAGCGCGGGACTAGGAATCAATGAGCAGTTCTTC
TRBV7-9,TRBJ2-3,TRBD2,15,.,CASSKTSGESYTQYF,TGTGCCAGCAGTAAGACTAGCGGGGAAAGCTATACGCAGTATTTT
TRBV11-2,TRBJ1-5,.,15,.,CASSLGAGLNQPQHF,TGTGCCAGCAGCTTAGGTGCCGGTCTCAATCAGCCCCAGCATTTT
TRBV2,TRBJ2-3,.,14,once,CASLSQSMTDTQYF,TGTGCCAGCCTTAGCCAGAGCATGACAGATACGCAGTATTTT
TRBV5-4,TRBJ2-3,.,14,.,CASSSGQFTDTQYF,TGTGCCAGCAGCTCCGGACAATTCACAGATACGCAGTATTTT
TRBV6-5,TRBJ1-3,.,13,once,CASSPEWRNTIYF,TGTGCCAGCAGCCCCGAATGGAGGAACACCATATATTTT
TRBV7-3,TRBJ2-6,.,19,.,CASSLTWAGSSSGANGLTF,TGTGCCAGCAGCTTAACGTGGGCCGGTTCGAGCTCTGGGGCCAACGGCCTGACTTTC
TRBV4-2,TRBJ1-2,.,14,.,CASSQDLQGLGYTF,TGTGCCAGCAGCCAAGATCTACAGGGCCTCGGCTACACCTTC
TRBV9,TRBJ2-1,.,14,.,CASSVSQGRGEQFF,TGTGCCAGCAGCGTTTCCCAGGGAAGGGGTGAGCAGTTCTTC
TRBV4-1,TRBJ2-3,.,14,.,CASREAGNTDTQYF,TGCGCCAGCAGGGAAGCGGGTAACACAGATACGCAGTATTTT
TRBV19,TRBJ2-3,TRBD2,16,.,CASSMASGSVTDTQYF,TGTGCCAGTAGTATGGCTAGCGGGAGTGTCACAGATACGCAGTATTTT
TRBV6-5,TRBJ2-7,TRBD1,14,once,CASTPDRESYEQYF,TGTGCCAGCACTCCGGACAGGGAATCCTACGAGCAGTACTTC
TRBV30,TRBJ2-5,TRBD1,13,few,CAWSVQGKETQYF,TGTGCCTGGAGTGTACAGGGGAAAGAGACCCAGTACTTC
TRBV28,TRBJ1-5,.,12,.,CASSFSPEPQHF,TGTGCCAGCAGTTTCTCCCCTGAGCCCCAGCATTTT
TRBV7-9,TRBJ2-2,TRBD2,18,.,CASSLVGLALKEGWELFF,TGTGCCAGCAGCTTAGTTGGACTAGCGTTAAAGGAGGGCTGGGAGCTGTTTTTT
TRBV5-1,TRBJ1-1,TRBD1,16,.,CASSLRSGGARSEAFF,TGCGCCAGCAGCTTACGATCAGGGGGCGCGCGATCTGAAGCTTTCTTT
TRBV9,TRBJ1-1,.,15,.,CASSVSGRVGTEAFF,TGTGCCAGCAGCGTATCAGGCAGGGTCGGGACTGAAGCTTTCTTT
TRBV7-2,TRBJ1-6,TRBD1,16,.,CASSLWDSRTNSPLHF,TGTGCCAGCAGCTTATGGGACAGCAGAACAAATTCACCCCTCCACTTT
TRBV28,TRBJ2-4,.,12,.,CASSSQRKVQYF,TGTGCCAGCAGTTCCCAGCGGAAGGTTCAGTACTTC
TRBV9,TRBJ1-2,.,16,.,CASSVGGVKANYGYTF,TGTGCCAGCAGCGTAGGAGGTGTTAAGGCAAACTATGGCTACACCTTC
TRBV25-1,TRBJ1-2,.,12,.,CASSETDYGYTF,TGTGCCAGCAGTGAGACAGATTATGGCTACACCTTC
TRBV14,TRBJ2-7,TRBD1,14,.,CASSQGQGVGEQYF,TGTGCCAGCAGCCAGGGCCAGGGGGTCGGGGAGCAGTACTTC
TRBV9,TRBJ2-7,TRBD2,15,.,CASSAGVAGGSEQYF,TGTGCCAGCAGCGCCGGGGTAGCGGGAGGATCCGAGCAGTACTTC
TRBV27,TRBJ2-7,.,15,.,CASSLRGAPGEEQYF,TGTGCCAGCAGTTTGCGAGGAGCCCCAGGGGAGGAGCAGTACTTC
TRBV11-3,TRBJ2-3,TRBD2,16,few,CASSPRAGGSTDTQYF,TGTGCCAGCAGCCCTAGGGCGGGGGGAAGCACAGATACGCAGTATTTT
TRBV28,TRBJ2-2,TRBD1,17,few,CASSSPRGTGGTGELFF,TGTGCCAGCAGTTCGCCCCGGGGGACAGGGGGAACCGGGGAGCTGTTTTTT
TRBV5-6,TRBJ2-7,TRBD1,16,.,CASSLVTGQGAHEQYF,TGTGCCAGCAGCTTGGTAACTGGACAGGGGGCCCACGAGCAGTACTTC
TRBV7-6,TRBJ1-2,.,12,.,CASSSQGLGYTF,TGTGCCAGCAGCTCACAGGGATTGGGCTACACCTTC
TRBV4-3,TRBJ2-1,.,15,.,CASSQSIVLGGEQFF,TGCGCCAGCAGCCAATCGATCGTGTTAGGGGGTGAGCAGTTCTTC
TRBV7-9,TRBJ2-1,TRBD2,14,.,CASSLMASGGAKFF,TGTGCCAGCAGCTTAATGGCTAGCGGGGGGGCTAAGTTCTTC
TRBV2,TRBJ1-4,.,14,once,CASTEGGSGEKLFF,TGTGCCAGCACCGAGGGGGGGTCGGGTGAAAAACTGTTTTTT
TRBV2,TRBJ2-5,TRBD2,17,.,CASSESRGGGAGETQYF,TGTGCCAGCAGTGAGAGTCGGGGCGGGGGGGCGGGAGAGACCCAGTACTTC
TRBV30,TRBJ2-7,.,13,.,CAWSVRSTSEQYF,TGTGCCTGGAGTGTACGTAGTACCTCCGAGCAGTACTTC
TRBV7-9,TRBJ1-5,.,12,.,CASSQGHQPQHF,TGTGCCAGCAGCCAGGGGCATCAGCCCCAGCATTTT
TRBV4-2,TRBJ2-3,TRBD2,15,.,CASSHIAGNTDTQYF,TGTGCCAGCAGCCATATAGCGGGGAACACAGATACGCAGTATTTT
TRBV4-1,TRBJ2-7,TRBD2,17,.,CASSQETSGVNSYEQYF,TGCGCCAGCAGCCAAGAGACTAGCGGGGTGAACTCCTACGAGCAGTACTTC
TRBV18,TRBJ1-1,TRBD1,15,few,CASSRNTGDGAEAFF,TGTGCCAGCTCACGAAACACAGGGGACGGAGCTGAAGCTTTCTTT
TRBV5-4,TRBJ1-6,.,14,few,CASSLVGGGTPLHF,TGTGCCAGCAGCTTGGTGGGGGGGGGAACACCCCTCCACTTT
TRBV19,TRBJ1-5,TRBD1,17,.,CASSVDPGTGNNQPQHF,TGTGCCAGTAGTGTGGACCCCGGGACAGGTAACAATCAGCCCCAGCATTTT
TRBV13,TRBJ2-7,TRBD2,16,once,CASSLGLARESYEQYF,TGTGCCAGCAGCCTAGGACTAGCGCGAGAATCCTACGAGCAGTACTTC
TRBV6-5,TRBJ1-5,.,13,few,CASSSYSNQPQHF,TGTGCCAGCAGTTCCTATAGCAATCAGCCCCAGCATTTT
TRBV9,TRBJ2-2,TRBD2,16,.,CASSERLAGSTGELFF,TGTGCCAGCAGCGAACGACTAGCGGGAAGCACCGGGGAGCTGTTTTTT
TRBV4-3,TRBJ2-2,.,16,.,CASSQDQGSYTGELFF,TGCGCCAGCAGCCAAGATCAAGGGAGTTATACCGGGGAGCTGTTTTTT
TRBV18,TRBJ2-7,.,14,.,CASSPGTQTYEQYF,TGTGCCAGCTCCCCCGGGACACAGACCTACGAGCAGTACTTC
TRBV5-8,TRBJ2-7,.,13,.,CASSFQGSYEQYF,TGTGCCAGCAGCTTTCAGGGGTCCTACGAGCAGTACTTC
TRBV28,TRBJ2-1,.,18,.,CASSLRGGFYPRADEQFF,TGTGCCAGCAGTTTAAGGGGCGGTTTTTACCCCCGGGCAGATGAGCAGTTCTTC
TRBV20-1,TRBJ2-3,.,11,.,CSATQGDTQYF,TGCAGTGCTACACAGGGAGATACGCAGTATTTT
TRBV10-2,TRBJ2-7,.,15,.,CASSWTGGQTYEQYF,TGCGCCAGCAGTTGGACGGGGGGCCAAACCTACGAGCAGTACTTC
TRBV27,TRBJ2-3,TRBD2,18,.,CASSTLNGGRYRTDTQYF,TGTGCCAGCAGTACCCTTAACGGCGGGAGATACAGGACAGATACGCAGTATTTT
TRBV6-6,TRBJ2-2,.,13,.,CASGGARAGELFF,TGTGCCAGCGGGGGGGCCCGCGCCGGGGAGCTGTTTTTT
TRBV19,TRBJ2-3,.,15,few,CASSPYPVRVYTQYF,TGTGCCAGTAGTCCCTATCCCGTCCGTGTGTATACGCAGTATTTT
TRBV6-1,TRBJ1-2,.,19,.,CASSEERAGVGVGSYGYTF,TGTGCCAGCAGTGAAGAGCGAGCAGGCGTGGGAGTGGGGTCCTATGGCTACACCTTC
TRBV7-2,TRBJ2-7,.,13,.,CASSLVFSDEQYF,TGTGCCAGCAGCTTAGTTTTCTCCGACGAGCAGTACTTC